These 32 T cell receptor beta chains were sequenced from one sample in a study of tumor and adjacent non-tumor tissue in lung cancer. This sample's RNA came from whole unsorted tissue. Three rounds of nested PCR, following a modified ARM-PCR protocol, produced the TCRbeta library. Each CDR3 protein is one row after TCRdb ran MiXCR on the multiplex PCR reads. The table includes approximately 79,000 distinct CDR3 sequences, roughly 72% detected once. Sequencing was done on a sample of lung tumor tissue. The receptors were gathered from a woman aged 40 to 50 with non-small cell lung cancer.

About this clonotype itself: The junction does not match germline at one end; this may be a read error. V is TRBV11-3 and J is TRBJ2-3, with a tentative D call TRBD1 (6 bases). Germline V gene lookup returns CDR1 SGHNT and CDR2 YENEEA. The CDR3 covers 13 residues. The CDR3 region is CASCCGGRNTQYF. The CDR3 DNA follows: TGTGCCAGCTGTTGTGGGGGCCGGAATACACAGTATTTT.

Concerning this clonotype: One junction end disagrees with the germline gene, perhaps due to a read error. V gene TRBV5-1 combines with J gene TRBJ2-3; D remains unclear. The germline CDR1 and CDR2 sequences are SGHRS and YFSETQ. The CDR3 has 15 amino acids. CDR3 DNA: TGCACCAGCAGAGTAATTCCCTCATCCACAGATACGCACTATTTT. Amino acid sequence: CTSRVIPSSTDTHYF.

With respect to this clonotype: The conserved phenylalanine or tryptophan is not found at the CDR3 terminus, so this likely reflects a read error. The chain couples TRBV6-1 to TRBJ1-5; possible D gene TRBD1, 5 bases. Germline loops: CDR1 MNHNS, CDR2 SASEGT. This CDR3 region has 15 residues. For the CDR3, the DNA is TGTGCCAGCAATGAAGAGCCGGGGGGGGGTCAGCCCCAGCATTCT. Encoded protein: CASNEEPGGGQPQHS.

Many counts were recorded for this clonotype. The chain is built from TRBV13 and TRBJ2-5; the match to TRBD1 covers 7 bases. The CDR3 runs 16 residues. The germline V gene has CDR1 PRHDT and CDR2 FYEKMQ (reference sequence). The junction had 15 bases not matched to a gene; V was cut back by 7 bases and J by 4 bases. The DNA of the CDR3 is TGTGCCAGCACGGGGCAGGGGGAAAAACTTGGAGAGACCCAGTACTTC. It yields the protein CASTGQGEKLGETQYF. Full variable domain (outside the CDR3, taken from reference TRBV13 and TRBJ2-5): AAGVIQSPRHLIKEKRETATLKCYPIPRHDTVYWYQQGPGQDPQFLISFYEKMQSDKGSIPDRFSAQQFSDYHSELNMSSLELGDSALYFCASTGQGEKLGETQYFGPGTRLLVL.

The chain couples TRBV11-2 to TRBJ2-1; 8 positions agree with TRBD2. CDR1 is SGHAT and CDR2 is FQNNGV in the germline V gene. The length of the CDR3 is 17 residues. J was trimmed by 1 base and V by 6 bases; bases with no gene match: 11. This CDR3 is CASSKRTSWSSYNEQFF. The CDR3 region has the DNA TGTGCCAGCAGTAAAAGGACTAGCTGGAGTTCCTACAATGAGCAGTTCTTC.

This clonotype was found a few times. This chain links TRBV29-1 with TRBJ2-1; possibly TRBD2 for D (5 bases). The CDR3 runs 13 residues. V was clipped by 7 bases and J by 7 bases, with 17 bases between them. Germline CDR1 and CDR2: SQVTM and ANQGSEA. This CDR3 reads CSASTWTGNEQFF. The CDR3 nucleotides are TGCAGCGCGAGTACTTGGACGGGGAATGAGCAGTTCTTC.

The V gene is TRBV11-2, the J gene TRBJ1-1, with 7 nucleotides matching TRBD1. Losses at the gene ends were 4 bases for V and 13 bases for J; bases not matched to a gene: 12. This CDR3 comprises 13 residues. Germline CDR1 SGHAT, CDR2 FQNNGV. In nucleotides, the CDR3 is TGTGCCAGCAGCTGTCGTGAGGGGGCGGGGGTTTTCTTT. It codes for CASSCREGAGVFF. The variable domain in full, completed from reference TRBV11-2 and TRBJ1-1, reads EAGVAQSPRYKIIEKRQSVAFWCNPISGHATLYWYQQILGQGPKLLIQFQNNGVVDDSQLPKDRFSAERLKGVDSTLKIQPAKLEDSAVYLCASSCREGAGVFFGQGTRLTVV.

This clonotype was seen at least ten times. This chain links TRBV20-1 with TRBJ2-2, with 9 bases that match TRBD2. Germline trimming cut 5 bases from V and 2 bases from J; bases unmatched to any gene: 3. The CDR3 is made up of 14 amino acids. Germline V gene data show CDR1 as DFQATT and CDR2 as SNEGSKA (reference sequence). In nucleotides, the CDR3 is TGCAGTGCTGGACTAGCGCCTAACACCGGGGAGCTGTTTTTT. Protein: CSAGLAPNTGELFF.

The rearrangement uses TRBV11-1 and TRBJ2-1, with D maybe TRBD1 (5 bases). The germline gives CDR1 SGHAT, CDR2 FQDESV (reference sequence). The CDR3 is made up of 15 amino acids. V was shortened by 5 bases and J by 5 bases, with 16 bases between the two germline ends. The CDR3 region is CASSHAQGIHNEQFF. The CDR3 DNA is TGTGCCAGCAGCCACGCCCAGGGCATTCACAATGAGCAGTTCTTC.

This clonotype showed up many times. This chain joins TRBV29-1 and TRBJ2-4, with 10 positions matching TRBD2. The length of the CDR3 is 16 residues. Trimming removed 2 bases from V and 8 bases from J; junction bases left unmatched: 12. The V gene's germline CDR1 is SQVTM and CDR2 ANQGSEA. CDR3 amino acids: CSVEFPLAGAGDIQYF. In nucleotides, the CDR3 is TGCAGCGTTGAATTTCCGCTAGCGGGGGCCGGGGACATTCAGTACTTC. Full variable domain (outside the CDR3, taken from reference TRBV29-1 and TRBJ2-4): SAVISQKPSRDICQRGTSLTIQCQVDSQVTMMFWYRQQPGQSLTLIATANQGSEATYESGFVIDKFPISRPNLTFSTLTVSNMSPEDSSIYLCSVEFPLAGAGDIQYFGAGTRLSVL.

The J gene is TRBJ1-6, the V gene TRBV4-1, with D hard to call. Trimming left V 3 bases short and J 6 bases short, with 15 bases between. The CDR3 has 16 amino acids. CDR1 is MGHRA, CDR2 YSYEKL, per germline. The CDR3 sequence: CASSQTWITGNSPLHF. The CDR3 DNA reads as TGCGCCAGCAGCCAGACATGGATAACGGGTAATTCACCCCTCCACTTT.

This clonotype was seen more than once but under ten times. The chain combines TRBV20-1 with TRBJ1-4, with 7 nucleotides matching TRBD1. The V gene's germline CDR1 is DFQATT and CDR2 SNEGSKA (reference sequence). This CDR3 comprises 15 residues. J was trimmed by 8 bases and V by 0 bases; bases with no gene match: 9. The CDR3 sequence: CSARDPSDRTEKLFF. CDR3 sequence (DNA): TGCAGTGCTAGAGATCCCTCGGACAGGACAGAAAAACTGTTTTTT.

About this clonotype itself: Lacking the conserved final phenylalanine or tryptophan, this CDR3 likely reflects a read error. It is unclear where the CDR3 begins or ends on the DNA, so no DNA is shown, and the CDR3 is as TCRdb lists it. This chain uses TRBV7-9 with TRBJ2-3; the D call of TRBD2 is as the table states it, not checked on the DNA. The CDR3 spans 17 amino acids, including both terminal residues. Germline loops: CDR1 SEHNR, CDR2 FQNEAQ (reference sequence). CDR3 amino acids: CASSGPGLGGPTDTPYL.

Of note for this clonotype: Because the CDR3 is missing its conserved closing phenylalanine or tryptophan, this is likely a read error. The rearrangement joins TRBV4-1 to TRBJ1-1; tentatively, D is TRBD1 (5 bases). The CDR3 runs to 15 residues. The germline V gene encodes CDR1 MGHRA and CDR2 YSYEKL. CDR3 sequence (DNA): TGCGCCAGTAGCCCGTTGGTTAGGGGAGTTACAGAAGCTTTCTCT. It translates to CASSPLVRGVTEAFS.

Concerning this clonotype: At one boundary the junction diverges from the germline segment, which might be a read error. This chain links TRBV4-2 with TRBJ2-2, with TRBD2 matching 8 bases. The CDR3 totals 17 residues. Looked up from germline, CDR1 is LGHNA and CDR2 is YNFKEQ. The CDR3 loop reads CASSQSGAGAGTGELLF. The CDR3 bases are TGTGCCAGCAGCCAAAGTGGAGCGGGAGCGGGTACCGGGGAGCTGCTTTTT.

This clonotype was picked up one time. At one end the junction does not follow the germline gene, possibly because of a read error. This chain links TRBV5-4 with TRBJ1-2; TRBD1 might be the D (5 bases). From germline, CDR1 is SGHNT and CDR2 YYREEE (reference sequence). This CDR3 spans 12 amino acids. Written as DNA, the CDR3 is TGTGCCAGCCTCGGGGGAAACTACGGCTACACCTTC. Amino acids: CASLGGNYGYTF.

There are a few counts of this clonotype. It may be a read error: a sequence one base away is much more abundant. V gene TRBV5-1 combines with J gene TRBJ2-2; a weak D match, TRBD1 (6 bases). V lost 6 bases to trimming and J lost 1 base, with 13 bases between them. In germline, CDR1 is SGHRS, CDR2 YFSETQ. The CDR3 is made up of 15 amino acids. CDR3 loop: CASNSGQRNTGELFF. As DNA, the CDR3 is TGCGCCAGCAACTCCGGACAGAGGAACACCGGGGAGCTGTTTTTT.

The rearrangement uses TRBV5-1 and TRBJ2-5, with unresolved D. CDR1 and CDR2 from the germline V gene are SGHRS and YFSETQ. This CDR3 contains 14 residues. Between the trimmed V and J ends, which lost 2 bases and 0 bases, there was a span of 8 bases. The CDR3 nucleotides are TGCGCCAGCAGCTTTCAGACGGACCAAGAGACCCAGTACTTC. Translating it yields CASSFQTDQETQYF.

With regard to this clonotype: Germline and junction disagree at one end, which may indicate a read error. The rearrangement links TRBV6-1 to TRBJ1-1; D call uncertain. Germline loops: CDR1 MNHNS, CDR2 SASEGT. This CDR3 contains 14 residues. The CDR3 spells CTSSEGSWQNEAFF. The CDR3 coding sequence is TGTACCAGCAGTGAAGGATCCTGGCAAAATGAAGCTTTCTTT.

The gene calls are TRBV11-2 and TRBJ2-7, with D hard to call. V dropped 6 bases and J dropped 3 bases, with 21 bases sitting between them. There are 16 residues in the CDR3. Germline CDR1 reads SGHAT; CDR2 reads FQNNGV. The CDR3 sequence: CASSPLGVQAYYEQYF. The CDR3 region has the DNA TGTGCCAGCAGTCCCCTCGGTGTGCAGGCGTACTACGAGCAGTACTTC.

As for this clonotype: As the CDR3 is not closed by the conserved phenylalanine or tryptophan, this likely results from a read error. V gene TRBV11-1 combines with J gene TRBJ2-2; no firm D call. The CDR3 is made up of 15 amino acids. V dropped 4 bases and J dropped 7 bases, with 16 bases sitting between them. Germline loops: CDR1 SGHAT, CDR2 FQDESV (reference sequence). The CDR3 protein is CASSSRAIGSGELFI. CDR3 nucleotides: TGTGCCAGCAGCTCCCGGGCAATAGGAAGCGGGGAGCTGTTTATC.

Turning to this clonotype: In this CDR3 the conserved last residue, phenylalanine or tryptophan, is missing, so a read error is likely. The V call is TRBV28, the J call TRBJ1-5; weak D call: TRBD1 (6 bases). This CDR3 has 18 residues. Per the germline V gene, CDR1 is MDHEN and CDR2 is SYDVKM. Trimming left V 2 bases short and J 0 bases short, with 17 bases between. As DNA, the CDR3 is TGTGCCAGCAGTTTACCCTACCGAAGGGGGAATAGCAATCAGCCCCAGCATTGT. Translated: CASSLPYRRGNSNQPQHC.

As to this clonotype: The junction shows a germline mismatch at one end, possibly a read error. The chain couples TRBV6-5 to TRBJ2-7; D is unclear. The germline V gene encodes CDR1 MNHEY and CDR2 SVGAGI. This CDR3 spans 16 amino acids. The CDR3 is CASNYSRKVLSYEQYF. DNA of the CDR3: TGTGCCAGCAATTACTCGAGAAAGGTTCTCTCCTACGAGCAGTACTTC.

Details on this clonotype: The junction differs from germline at one of its ends, possibly a read error. The CDR3 nucleotides read TGTGCCTGGAAGGGCGGGAGTGGGTATAATGAGCAGTCCTTC. Its protein product is CAWKGGSGYNEQSF. The chain carries TRBV30 and TRBJ2-1; 7 bases are a match to TRBD2. This CDR3 comprises 14 residues. CDR1 and CDR2 from the germline V gene are GTSNPN and SVGIG (reference sequence).

This clonotype was seen a few times. The chain has TRBV19 and TRBJ1-4; TRBD1 aligns across 9 bases. CDR3 length equals 15 residues. Germline V lookup: CDR1 LNHDA, CDR2 SQIVND (reference sequence). Unmatched junction bases numbered 6, after V lost 6 bases and J lost 4 bases. In DNA, the CDR3 is TGTGCCAGTAGACCACAGGGGGCGCGTAATGAAAAACTGTTTTTT. Its protein product is CASRPQGARNEKLFF.

With respect to this clonotype: One end of the junction varies from germline; a read error may be responsible. The chain carries TRBV20-1 and TRBJ2-7; TRBD1 matches at 9 bases. CDR3 size: 15 residues. Germline loops: CDR1 DFQATT, CDR2 SNEGSKA (reference sequence). In DNA, the CDR3 is TGCAATGCTCGTACCTGGGGGACAGGGTCTTTCGAGCAGTACTTC. Its protein is CNARTWGTGSFEQYF.

The CDR3 sequence is CASSLIVDRAYEQYF. The CDR3, as DNA: TGTGCCAGCAGTCTTATCGTTGACAGGGCCTACGAGCAGTACTTC. The chain combines TRBV28 with TRBJ2-7, with 7 bases identical to TRBD1. Germline trimming cut 5 bases from V and 2 bases from J; bases unmatched to any gene: 9. The CDR3 is made up of 15 amino acids. Germline V gene lookup returns CDR1 MDHEN and CDR2 SYDVKM.

Concerning this clonotype itself: At one of its ends the junction is not consistent with the germline gene, which may arise from a read error. The chain recombines TRBV6-6 with TRBJ1-2; the match to TRBD1 covers 7 bases. The CDR3 runs to 17 residues. CDR1 and CDR2 (germline): MNHNY, SVGAGI (reference sequence). CDR3 nucleotide sequence: TGTGACAGCAGTTACTCGGAGAAGGGACAGCAGATCTATGGGTACACCTTC. Protein product: CDSSYSEKGQQIYGYTF.

This clonotype has just a few counts. A much larger clone lies one base from this, so it may be a read error. The chain combines TRBV20-1 with TRBJ2-7; D is tentatively TRBD1 or TRBD2 (5 bases each). Germline CDR1 DFQATT, CDR2 SNEGSKA (reference sequence). The CDR3 spans 15 residues. V lost 7 bases and J 2 bases, leaving 21 bases between the germline ends. The CDR3 coding sequence is TGCAGTGGCTCCTCCCGGGGCAGGGTGACCTACGAGCAGTACTTC. Translated, it gives CSGSSRGRVTYEQYF.

Of note for this clonotype: Its ends do not fully match the called genes, so a read error is possible. The CDR3 region has the DNA TGTGCCAGCAGCCGAGGACTAGCGGTGGACACCGGGGAGCTATTTTTT. Translated: CASSRGLAVDTGELFF. The rearrangement links TRBV4-2 to TRBJ2-2; TRBD2 matches 10 bases. Germline V gene lookup returns CDR1 LGHNA and CDR2 YNFKEQ. CDR3 length equals 16 residues.

As concerns this clonotype: One end of the junction is discordant with germline, which a read error may explain. The chain employs TRBV6-5 and TRBJ2-5; TRBD2 matches at 9 bases. Looked up from germline, CDR1 is MNHEY and CDR2 is SVGAGI. The CDR3 contains 14 residues. The CDR3 region has the DNA TGTGCCAACAGTTACCTAGCGGGGCGAGAGACCCAGTACTTC. Translating it yields CANSYLAGRETQYF.

The CDR3 reads CASGTLLSEQYF. As DNA, the CDR3 is TGTGCCAGCGGCACCCTGTTGAGTGAGCAGTACTTC. The rearrangement joins TRBV28 to TRBJ2-7; no clear D gene. Trimming pared 8 bases from V and 7 bases from J, leaving 15 bases between. Per the germline V gene, CDR1 is MDHEN and CDR2 is SYDVKM. The CDR3 loop spans 12 amino acids.